This entry lists 5 T cell receptor beta chains sequenced from one sample in a study of blood T cell repertoires in COVID-19. The assay was immunoSEQ multiplex PCR, and TCRdb's table has in-frame clones only and misses some. The repertoire includes roughly 200,000 clones, roughly 78% of them detected once, and 2.5% to 3% sits in the top ten. The specimen sequenced was peripheral blood. The receptors originated from an elderly woman with active or convalescent COVID-19.

The chain recombines TRBV29-1 with TRBJ2-4; D is undetermined. CDR3 length equals 11 residues. CDR1 and CDR2 from the germline V gene are SQVTM and ANQGSEA. Trimming pared 4 bases from V and 7 bases from J, leaving 8 bases between. CDR3 nucleotides: TGCAGCGTTGCTTTCGGGAACATTCAGTACTTC. Translating it yields CSVAFGNIQYF.

The chain joins TRBV6-5 to TRBJ2-4, with TRBD1 matching over 7 bases. Germline V gene data show CDR1 as MNHEY and CDR2 as SVGAGI. Losses at the gene ends were 7 bases for V and 5 bases for J; bases not matched to a gene: 5. CDR3 length: 13 amino acids. CDR3: CASTTGWENIQYF. In nucleotides, the CDR3 is TGTGCCAGCACGACAGGGTGGGAAAACATTCAGTACTTC.

This clone was found a few times. The chain combines TRBV6-5 with TRBJ1-1; 9 nucleotides match TRBD1. Germline loops: CDR1 MNHEY, CDR2 SVGAGI. This CDR3 is built from 15 residues. V dropped 2 bases and J dropped 4; count of bases not matched to a gene: 5. The CDR3 loop reads CASSYGTGIGTEAFF. In DNA, the CDR3 is TGTGCCAGCAGTTACGGGACAGGGATTGGCACTGAAGCTTTCTTT.

The chain has TRBV5-6 and TRBJ1-5; 9 nucleotides align to TRBD1. CDR1 is SGHDT, CDR2 YYEEEE, per germline. The CDR3 loop spans 15 amino acids. J lost 6 bases, V lost 4 bases, and 8 bases had no gene match. CDR3 sequence (DNA): TGTGCCAGCAGCGTAACAGGGGGCATTGGTCAGCCCCAGCATTTT. This sequence encodes CASSVTGGIGQPQHF.

This clone showed up just once. This chain joins TRBV9 and TRBJ1-2; 9 bases match TRBD1. Germline assignment: CDR1 SGDLS and CDR2 YYNGEE. J was trimmed by 2 bases and V by 2 bases; bases with no gene match: 13. The CDR3 covers 18 residues. CDR3 loop: CASSVTSPGTGSNYGYTF. CDR3 coding DNA: TGTGCCAGCAGCGTTACATCCCCCGGGACAGGGTCCAACTATGGCTACACCTTC.